This note documents a single TCR beta chain sequence. What it binds is not known. RNA was isolated and reverse transcribed to cDNA, the sequencing template. The data were produced by immunoSEQ multiplex PCR, yet TCRdb's version contains in-frame clones alone and is incomplete. The sample holds roughly 120,000 clones, roughly three fifths seen once. This sample was included in a study of CD8+ T cells in alopecia areata. About the research overall: Patients remained on tofacitinib for 6 to 18 months and then went 6 months without it. Regarding the study as a whole: The presence of one nonresponder keeps the tie between baseline CD8+ expansion and response uncertain. Researchers report lesional scalp, most notably alopecia totalis/universalis, outstripped normal scalp in clonality.

Indicated treatment: oral pan-JAK inhibitor, 5-10 mg twice daily. Germline CDR1 reads SGHTA; CDR2 reads FQGNSA. V lost 4 bases, J lost 9 bases, and 13 bases lay in between. The CDR3 runs to 14 residues. This specimen was CD4+ T cells sorted from blood, taken at week 24, from a patient treated with tofacitinib. J is TRBJ1-6 and V is TRBV7-2; possible D gene TRBD1, 6 bases. This TCR derives from a human donor with alopecia areata. CDR3 in amino acids: CASSSQRGASPLHF. The CDR3, as DNA: TGTGCCAGCAGCTCCCAAAGGGGGGCTTCACCCCTCCACTTT.